Detailed here is one T cell receptor beta chain. From RNA transcripts, TCR beta CDR3 regions were amplified. First-round RT-PCR targeting the TCR CDR3 was performed with the HTBI primer set. TCRdb re-derived calls from the multiplex PCR reads in MiXCR, one entry per CDR3 protein. There are nearly 750,000 distinct CDR3 sequences in the sample; around 40% occur only once, and more than 25% lies in the top ten. The source of the sample is a study of T cells in Graves' hyperthyroidism and ophthalmopathy. The TCR sequence derives from a woman between 35 and 50 years old with Graves' hyperthyroidism. The sample comprised blood.

The CDR3 reads CAWTPGAGTWGYTF. The CDR3 DNA reads TGTGCCTGGACACCCGGAGCGGGGACTTGGGGCTACACCTTC. The rearrangement links TRBV25-1 to TRBJ1-2, with D tentatively TRBD1 (5 bases). Germline lookup yields CDR1 MGHDK and CDR2 SYGVNS. Trimming pared 11 bases from V and 8 bases from J, leaving 24 bases between. The CDR3 extends over 14 amino acids.